The 21 T cell receptor beta chains given below trace back to one sample, sequenced in a study of T cells in Graves' hyperthyroidism and ophthalmopathy. Amplified regions were TCR beta CDR3 sequences from RNA transcripts. First-round RT-PCR of the TCR CDR3 relied on the HTBI primer set. From the multiplex PCR reads, TCRdb called clonotypes with MiXCR, one entry per CDR3 protein. This table has roughly 580,000 distinct CDR3 sequences, roughly 13% appearing once. Material: blood. Receptor source: a woman in her thirties with Graves' hyperthyroidism that later progressed to Graves' ophthalmopathy.

This clonotype was counted ten times or more. The chain has TRBV2 and TRBJ1-1; unclear D gene. Between the trimmed V and J ends, which lost 6 bases and 0 bases, there was a span of 11 bases. The germline gives CDR1 SNHLY, CDR2 FYNNEI. CDR3 size: 14 residues. The CDR3 reads CASRIGWMNTEAFF. The DNA for the CDR3 is TGTGCCAGCAGGATAGGGTGGATGAACACTGAAGCTTTCTTT.

This chain connects TRBV6-5 to TRBJ1-4, with D unclear. Trimming cost V 0 bases and J 3 bases, with 8 bases left between them. This CDR3 is 15 amino acids long. Per germline, CDR1 MNHEY and CDR2 SVGAGI. The CDR3 nucleotides read TGTGCCAGCAGTTACTCCCGAACAGCTAATGAAAAACTGTTTTTT. Translating gives CASSYSRTANEKLFF.

J is TRBJ2-7 and V is TRBV5-6, with 8 bases aligning to TRBD1. Per the germline V gene, CDR1 is SGHDT and CDR2 is YYEEEE. The CDR3 spans 14 residues. V was pared by 2 bases and J by 4 bases, with 5 bases of the junction left unmatched. The CDR3 loop is CASSFWTGLYEQYF. In DNA form, the CDR3 reads TGTGCCAGCAGCTTTTGGACAGGGCTTTACGAGCAGTACTTC. The full variable domain, its missing parts supplied by reference TRBV5-6 and TRBJ2-7, is DAGVTQSPTHLIKTRGQQVTLRCSPKSGHDTVSWYQQALGQGPQFIFQYYEEEERQRGNFPDRFSGHQFPNYSSELNVNALLLGDSALYLCASSFWTGLYEQYFGPGTRLTVT.

This clonotype showed up just a few times. The J gene is TRBJ2-5, the V gene TRBV6-1, with 7 positions matching TRBD1. This CDR3 has 13 residues. V dropped 7 bases and J dropped 4; count of bases not matched to a gene: 6. The germline gives CDR1 MNHNS, CDR2 SASEGT. CDR3 sequence (DNA): TGTGCCAGCACCGGACAGGTGGGAGAGACCCAGTACTTC. It yields the protein CASTGQVGETQYF.

This clonotype was counted at least ten times. The rearrangement joins TRBV20-1 to TRBJ2-1; D is ambiguous. This CDR3 is built from 13 residues. Deletions cut 7 bases from V and 4 bases from J, with 14 bases between. Looked up from germline, CDR1 is DFQATT and CDR2 is SNEGSKA (reference sequence). Here the CDR3 DNA reads TGCAGTGGGGCCCCCACCGTTTACAATGAGCAGTTCTTC. Translating gives CSGAPTVYNEQFF.

The chain is built from TRBV4-2 and TRBJ2-7; 16 bases are shared with TRBD2. This CDR3 has 17 residues. Germline V gene sequence: CDR1 LGHNA, CDR2 YNFKEQ. V was pared by 0 bases and J by 7 bases, with 6 bases of the junction left unmatched. The CDR3 region has the DNA TGTGCCAGCAGCCAAGAAGGGACTAGCGGGAGGGCCGGAGAGCAGTACTTC. Protein product: CASSQEGTSGRAGEQYF.

In DNA form, the CDR3 reads TGTGCCAGCAGCTCTCCCGGGACCCAAACCCCTATCTCTGGAAACACCATATATTTT. Its protein product is CASSSPGTQTPISGNTIYF. V is TRBV6-1 and J is TRBJ1-3; perhaps TRBD1 as D (5 bases). CDR3 size: 19 residues. Germline CDR1 reads MNHNS; CDR2 reads SASEGT. Deletions cut 6 bases from V and 0 bases from J, with 24 bases between.

This clonotype was detected many times. The rearrangement joins TRBV20-1 to TRBJ2-7; D not certain. Per the germline V gene, CDR1 is DFQATT and CDR2 is SNEGSKA (reference sequence). Trimming stripped 3 bases from V and 1 base from J, with 7 bases between. The CDR3 contains 12 residues. The CDR3 spells CSARPFSYEQYF. In nucleotides, the CDR3 is TGCAGTGCTAGGCCCTTTTCCTACGAGCAGTACTTC.

This clonotype was seen at least ten times. V is TRBV12-3 or TRBV12-4 and J is TRBJ1-3, with a possible D match to TRBD1 (5 bases). The V gene lost 7 bases and the J gene lost 3 bases, with 16 bases spanning the gap. This CDR3 spans 15 amino acids. The CDR3 DNA follows: TGTGCCAGCACCCAAGCAGGGTCGCGTGGAAACACCATATATTTT. This sequence encodes CASTQAGSRGNTIYF.

This clonotype has a count of ten or more. Written as DNA, the CDR3 is TGTGCCAGCACCTCAGTAGGGTCCGCTGAAGCTTTCTTT. Protein sequence: CASTSVGSAEAFF. This rearrangement joins TRBV7-9 to TRBJ1-1; D is unresolved. There are 13 residues in the CDR3. V lost 7 bases, J lost 6 bases, and 15 bases lay in between. The V gene's germline CDR1 is SEHNR and CDR2 FQNEAQ (reference sequence).

This clonotype was observed many times. The V and J genes are TRBV12-3 or TRBV12-4 and TRBJ1-6; maybe TRBD1 (5 bases). The CDR3 is made up of 12 amino acids. The V gene lost 7 bases and the J gene lost 8 bases, with 9 bases spanning the gap. CDR3 coding DNA: TGTGCCAGCACCCCGGGGGATTCACCCCTCCACTTT. It is translated as CASTPGDSPLHF.

In this sample, this clonotype turned up many times. This chain links TRBV5-1 with TRBJ1-1; TRBD1 is a possible D gene (5 bases). CDR1 is SGHRS and CDR2 is YFSETQ in the germline V gene. The CDR3 loop spans 14 amino acids. With 4 bases removed from V and 1 base from J, the gap between germline ends came to 11 bases. CDR3 in amino acids: CASSLETANTEAFF. CDR3 bases: TGCGCCAGCAGCCTTGAGACAGCGAACACTGAAGCTTTCTTT. The full variable domain, its missing parts supplied by reference TRBV5-1 and TRBJ1-1, is KAGVTQTPRYLIKTRGQQVTLSCSPISGHRSVSWYQQTPGQGLQFLFEYFSETQRNKGNFPGRFSGRQFSNSRSEMNVSTLELGDSALYLCASSLETANTEAFFGQGTRLTVV.

This chain uses TRBV11-2 with TRBJ1-1; the match to TRBD1 covers 10 bases. This CDR3 comprises 16 residues. V lost 5 bases to trimming and J lost 0 bases; unmatched junction nucleotides: 6. Germline V gene sequence: CDR1 SGHAT, CDR2 FQNNGV. The DNA of the CDR3 is TGTGCCAGCAGCCCAGAGGACAGGGGGATGAACACTGAAGCTTTCTTT. It specifies CASSPEDRGMNTEAFF. Together with reference TRBV11-2 and TRBJ1-1, the CDR3 gives the full variable domain: EAGVAQSPRYKIIEKRQSVAFWCNPISGHATLYWYQQILGQGPKLLIQFQNNGVVDDSQLPKDRFSAERLKGVDSTLKIQPAKLEDSAVYLCASSPEDRGMNTEAFFGQGTRLTVV.

This clonotype was counted at least ten times. In nucleotides, the CDR3 is TGTGCCAGCAGCGAAATAGCGGGGGAGGCAGATACGCAGTATTTT. It specifies CASSEIAGEADTQYF. This chain connects TRBV7-2 to TRBJ2-3; 9 positions match TRBD2. Germline loops: CDR1 SGHTA, CDR2 FQGNSA. V lost 5 bases, J lost 4 bases, and 7 bases stayed unmatched. This CDR3 has 15 residues.

This clonotype was counted a single time. The chain couples TRBV7-2 to TRBJ2-3; D assignment may be TRBD1 or TRBD2 (5 bases each). The germline V gene has CDR1 SGHTA and CDR2 FQGNSA. Trimming pared 2 bases from V and 4 bases from J, leaving 19 bases between. The length of the CDR3 is 17 residues. The DNA for the CDR3 is TGTGCCAGCAGCTTAACGGGGCAAGGGGTAGGGGCAGATACGCAGTATTTT. It yields the protein CASSLTGQGVGADTQYF.

Of note for this clonotype: With a much larger clone just one base away, this may be a read error. This rearrangement joins TRBV12-3 or TRBV12-4 to TRBJ2-7; D possibly corresponds to TRBD1 (5 bases). CDR3 size: 14 residues. The CDR3 DNA reads as TGTGCCGGCAGTTTAGGCCAGGGCTTAGAGGAGCAGTACTTC. Encoded protein: CAGSLGQGLEEQYF.

The genes are TRBV19 and TRBJ2-1; 8 nucleotides align to TRBD2. The CDR3 contains 14 residues. V lost 0 bases, J lost 7 bases, and 2 bases stayed unmatched. Germline values: CDR1 LNHDA, CDR2 SQIVND (reference sequence). The CDR3, as DNA: TGTGCCAGTAGTATAGATACGGGAGGGAATGAGCAGTTCTTC. Protein product: CASSIDTGGNEQFF. Looking up the rest from reference TRBV19 and TRBJ2-1 gives the full variable domain: DGGITQSPKYLFRKEGQNVTLSCEQNLNHDAMYWYRQDPGQGLRLIYYSQIVNDFQKGDIAEGYSVSREKKESFPLTVTSAQKNPTAFYLCASSIDTGGNEQFFGPGTRLTVL.

This clonotype was detected only a few times. J is TRBJ1-5 and V is TRBV6-1; TRBD1 is a possible D gene (5 bases). CDR1 is MNHNS and CDR2 is SASEGT in the germline V gene. CDR3 length equals 11 residues. Trimming cost V 7 bases and J 14 bases, with 15 bases left between them. CDR3 in amino acids: CASKAIGGEHF. CDR3 DNA: TGTGCCAGCAAAGCTATCGGGGGGGAGCATTTT.

This clonotype showed up many times. The chain links TRBV29-1 to TRBJ2-1, with D uncertain. This CDR3 is built from 13 residues. V was shortened by 7 bases and J by 9 bases, with 19 bases between the two germline ends. The germline V gene encodes CDR1 SQVTM and CDR2 ANQGSEA. In DNA form, the CDR3 reads TGCAGCGGGAAAGTAGCTCTACGCCCTGAGCAGTTCTTC. This codes for CSGKVALRPEQFF.

The J gene is TRBJ2-1, the V gene TRBV20-1, with TRBD2 matching over 8 bases. V trimming: 0 bases; J trimming: 8 bases; junction bases outside the gene matches: 6. Looked up from germline, CDR1 is DFQATT and CDR2 is SNEGSKA (reference sequence). The CDR3 is made up of 14 amino acids. The CDR3 DNA reads as TGCAGTGCTAGAGATAGGAGCGGGAGAGATGAGCAGTTCTTC. It yields the protein CSARDRSGRDEQFF.

This clonotype was counted many times. The V and J genes are TRBV24-1 and TRBJ2-2; tentative D call: TRBD2 (6 bases). CDR1 KGHDR and CDR2 SFDVKD come from the germline V gene. The CDR3 has 17 amino acids. V was pared by 2 bases and J by 6 bases, with 18 bases between. The CDR3 DNA sequence: TGTGCCACCAGTGATTGGGGCGGGGAGAGCTGGGCCGGGGAGCTGTTTTTT. Translating it yields CATSDWGGESWAGELFF.